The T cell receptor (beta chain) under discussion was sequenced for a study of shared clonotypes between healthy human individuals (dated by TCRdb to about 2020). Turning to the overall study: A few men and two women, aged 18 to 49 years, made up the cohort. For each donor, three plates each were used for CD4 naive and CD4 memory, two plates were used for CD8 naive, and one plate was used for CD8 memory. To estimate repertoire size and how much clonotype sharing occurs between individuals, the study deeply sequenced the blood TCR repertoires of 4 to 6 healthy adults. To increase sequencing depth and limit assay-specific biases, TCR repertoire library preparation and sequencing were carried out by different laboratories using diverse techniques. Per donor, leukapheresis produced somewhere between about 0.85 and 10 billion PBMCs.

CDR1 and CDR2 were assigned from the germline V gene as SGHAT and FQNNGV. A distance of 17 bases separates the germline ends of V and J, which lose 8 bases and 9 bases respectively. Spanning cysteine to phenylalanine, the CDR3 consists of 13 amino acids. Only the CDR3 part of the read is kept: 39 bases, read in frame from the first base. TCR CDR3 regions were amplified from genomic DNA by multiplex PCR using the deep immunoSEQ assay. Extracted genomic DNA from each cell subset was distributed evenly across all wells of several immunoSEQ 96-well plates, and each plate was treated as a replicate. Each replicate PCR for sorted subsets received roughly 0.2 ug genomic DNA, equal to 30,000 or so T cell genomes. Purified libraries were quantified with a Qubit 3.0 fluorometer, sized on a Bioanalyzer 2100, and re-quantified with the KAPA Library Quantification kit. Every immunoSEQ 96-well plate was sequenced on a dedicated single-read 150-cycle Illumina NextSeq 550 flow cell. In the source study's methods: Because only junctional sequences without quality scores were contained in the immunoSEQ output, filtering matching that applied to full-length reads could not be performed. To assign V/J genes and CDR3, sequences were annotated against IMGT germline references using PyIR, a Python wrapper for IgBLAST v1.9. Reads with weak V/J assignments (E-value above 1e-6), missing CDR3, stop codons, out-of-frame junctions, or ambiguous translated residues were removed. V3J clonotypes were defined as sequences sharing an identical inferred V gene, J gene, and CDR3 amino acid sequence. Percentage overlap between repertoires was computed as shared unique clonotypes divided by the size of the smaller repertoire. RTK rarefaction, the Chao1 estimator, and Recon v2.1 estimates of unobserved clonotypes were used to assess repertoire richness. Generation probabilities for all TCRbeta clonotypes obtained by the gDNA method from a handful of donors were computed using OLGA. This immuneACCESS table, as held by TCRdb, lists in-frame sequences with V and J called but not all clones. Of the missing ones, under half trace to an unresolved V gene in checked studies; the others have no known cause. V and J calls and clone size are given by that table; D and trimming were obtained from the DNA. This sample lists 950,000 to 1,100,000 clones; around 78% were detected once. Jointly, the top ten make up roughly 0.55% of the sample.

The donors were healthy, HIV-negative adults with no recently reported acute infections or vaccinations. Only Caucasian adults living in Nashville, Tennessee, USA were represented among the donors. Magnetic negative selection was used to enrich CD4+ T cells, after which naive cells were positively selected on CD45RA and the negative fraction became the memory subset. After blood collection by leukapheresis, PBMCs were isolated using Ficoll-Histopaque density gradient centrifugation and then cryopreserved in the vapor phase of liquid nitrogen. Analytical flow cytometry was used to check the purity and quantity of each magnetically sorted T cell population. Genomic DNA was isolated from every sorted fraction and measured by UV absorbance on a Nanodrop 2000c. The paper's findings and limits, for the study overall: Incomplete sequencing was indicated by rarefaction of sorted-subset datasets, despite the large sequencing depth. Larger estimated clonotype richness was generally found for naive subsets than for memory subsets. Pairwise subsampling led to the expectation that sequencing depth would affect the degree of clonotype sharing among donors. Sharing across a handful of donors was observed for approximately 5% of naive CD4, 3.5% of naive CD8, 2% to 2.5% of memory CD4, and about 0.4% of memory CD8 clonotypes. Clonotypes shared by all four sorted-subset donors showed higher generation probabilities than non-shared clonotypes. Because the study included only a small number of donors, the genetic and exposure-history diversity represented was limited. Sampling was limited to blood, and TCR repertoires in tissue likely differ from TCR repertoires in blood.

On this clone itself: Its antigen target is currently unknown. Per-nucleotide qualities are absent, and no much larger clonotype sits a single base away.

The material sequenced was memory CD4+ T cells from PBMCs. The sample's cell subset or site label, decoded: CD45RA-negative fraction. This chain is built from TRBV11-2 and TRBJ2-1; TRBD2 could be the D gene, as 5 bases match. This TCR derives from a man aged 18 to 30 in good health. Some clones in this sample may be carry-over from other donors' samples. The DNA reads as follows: TGTGCCAGCCGAGGGCCGGGTGCACTTGAGCAGTTCTTC. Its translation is CASRGPGALEQFF.